The 24 T cell receptor beta chains below come from one sample, sequenced in a study of read filtering for tumor transcriptome and immune sequencing. The library was built from about 400 ng RNA with molecular barcoded adaptors for alpha/delta and beta/gamma chains. TCRdb called the reads again in MiXCR, with one record for every CDR3 protein. The repertoire includes some 40,000 distinct CDR3 sequences, 13% to 15% of them detected once, and 6% to 8% sits in the top ten. Sequencing was performed on a population of CD138-negative cells sorted from bone marrow. These TCRs come from a donor aged 40 or over with multiple myeloma.

Ten or more counts support this clonotype. This rearrangement joins TRBV5-6 to TRBJ2-7, with 7 positions matching TRBD1. The CDR3 totals 13 residues. The ends lost 3 bases at V and 2 bases at J; junction bases unmatched: 2. Germline V gives CDR1 SGHDT, CDR2 YYEEEE. The CDR3 nucleotides are TGTGCCAGCAGCTCGACAGGGCCCTACGAGCAGTACTTC. Its protein product is CASSSTGPYEQYF.

This clonotype was picked up many times. The chain is built from TRBV6-1 and TRBJ1-4; D may be TRBD1 (6 bases). V lost 6 bases and J lost 10, with 18 bases in between. Looked up from germline, CDR1 is MNHNS and CDR2 is SASEGT. The CDR3 is 14 amino acids. The CDR3 spells CASRVTGFERKLFF. CDR3 coding DNA: TGTGCCAGCAGGGTTACAGGGTTTGAGCGAAAACTGTTTTTT.

This clonotype was observed at least ten times. The chain uses TRBV10-3 and TRBJ2-3, with 7 bases identical to TRBD2. The CDR3 contains 14 residues. V shed 6 bases, J shed 5 bases, and the junction held 8 bases outside the gene matches. The germline V gene encodes CDR1 ENHRY and CDR2 SYGVKD. The CDR3 coding sequence is TGTGCCATCAGCCCGGGAGGCGGGGGAGATACGCAGTATTTT. Its translation: CAISPGGGGDTQYF.

This clonotype was counted ten times or more. V gene TRBV7-9 combines with J gene TRBJ1-2; no clear D. V gave up 1 base and J gave up 3 bases, with 9 bases separating them. There are 14 residues in the CDR3. The germline V gene encodes CDR1 SEHNR and CDR2 FQNEAQ (reference sequence). The CDR3 sequence is CASSLGAEHYGYTF. DNA for the CDR3: TGTGCCAGCAGCTTAGGGGCGGAACACTATGGCTACACCTTC.

This clonotype occurred many times. This chain uses TRBV11-3 with TRBJ2-1; TRBD1 or TRBD2 may be the D gene (5 bases each). The CDR3 extends over 16 amino acids. Germline loops: CDR1 SGHNT, CDR2 YENEEA. V dropped 0 bases and J dropped 9 bases, with 18 bases sitting between them. The CDR3 region is CASSLDPGRRSGEQFF. The CDR3 nucleotides are TGTGCCAGCAGCTTAGATCCGGGACGGAGGTCCGGTGAGCAGTTCTTC.

V gene TRBV29-1 combines with J gene TRBJ2-3; a weak D match, TRBD1 (6 bases). V was trimmed by 7 bases and J by 1 base, leaving 15 bases between them. This CDR3 has 14 amino acids. The germline V gene encodes CDR1 SQVTM and CDR2 ANQGSEA. For the CDR3, the DNA is TGCAGCGCACCCGGGACATACCGCACAGATACGCAGTATTTT. It codes for CSAPGTYRTDTQYF.

This clonotype was recorded at least ten times. The V call is TRBV6-5, the J call TRBJ2-6; 7 bases map to TRBD2. Germline-derived CDR1 and CDR2 are MNHEY and SVGAGI. The CDR3 is 19 amino acids. The ends lost 0 bases at V and 0 bases at J; junction bases unmatched: 8. In nucleotides, the CDR3 is TGTGCCAGCAGTTACTCTTCCAGCGGGACTTACTCTGGGGCCAACGTCCTGACTTTC. Protein sequence: CASSYSSSGTYSGANVLTF.

A note on this clonotype: A far larger clone is one nucleotide away, so this likely arose from a read error. This chain links TRBV11-2 with TRBJ2-1, with 10 bases lining up with TRBD2. Germline V gene lookup returns CDR1 SGHAT and CDR2 FQNNGV. Trimming took 3 bases from V and 6 from J; bases not matched to a gene: 5. This CDR3 region has 15 residues. The CDR3 bases are TGTGCCAGCAGCTTGGCTAGCGGGAGTGTCAATGAGCAGTTCTTC. It translates to CASSLASGSVNEQFF.

In this sample, this clonotype turned up many times. The chain carries TRBV2 and TRBJ2-5; tentatively, D is TRBD2 (5 bases). V was pared by 7 bases and J by 2 bases, with 11 bases between. CDR1 and CDR2 (germline): SNHLY, FYNNEI. The CDR3 extends over 13 amino acids. The CDR3 is CASTGNRQETQYF. CDR3 coding DNA: TGTGCCAGCACGGGGAATAGACAAGAGACCCAGTACTTC.

This clonotype was counted ten times or more. The V call is TRBV19, the J call TRBJ2-7; D is possibly TRBD1 (5 bases). CDR3 length: 11 residues. Trimming took off 3 bases at V and 12 bases at J, with 12 bases between the two ends. The V gene's germline CDR1 is LNHDA and CDR2 SQIVND (reference sequence). CDR3 sequence (DNA): TGTGCCAGTAGTATTGGACATCGGATGTACTTC. This sequence encodes CASSIGHRMYF. Full variable domain (remainder filled in from reference TRBV19 and TRBJ2-7): DGGITQSPKYLFRKEGQNVTLSCEQNLNHDAMYWYRQDPGQGLRLIYYSQIVNDFQKGDIAEGYSVSREKKESFPLTVTSAQKNPTAFYLCASSIGHRMYFGPGTRLTVT.

There are many counts of this clonotype. The V gene is TRBV11-2, the J gene TRBJ2-1; D is possibly TRBD1 or TRBD2 (5 bases each). The CDR3 is 15 residues long. Germline lookup yields CDR1 SGHAT and CDR2 FQNNGV. Trimming removed 7 bases at V and 3 bases at J, with 16 bases between. The CDR3 DNA sequence: TGTGCCAGCATCCCCCCGGGACCGAGCTACAATGAGCAGTTCTTC. Translated, it gives CASIPPGPSYNEQFF.

This clonotype was picked up many times. The chain employs TRBV11-2 and TRBJ1-1; no definite D call. Germline V gene sequence: CDR1 SGHAT, CDR2 FQNNGV. CDR3 length: 12 residues. The V and J ends lost 3 bases and 2 bases respectively, with 4 bases between them. The CDR3 DNA reads as TGTGCCAGCAGCTTTCCCAACACTGAAGCTTTCTTT. Translation: CASSFPNTEAFF.

In its sample, this clonotype was seen many times. The chain carries TRBV4-1 and TRBJ2-1, with 7 bases identical to TRBD2. Looked up from germline, CDR1 is MGHRA and CDR2 is YSYEKL. Trimming removed 0 bases from V and 11 bases from J; junction bases left unmatched: 10. The CDR3 has 15 residues. CDR3 in DNA: TGCGCCAGCAGCCAAGATCTGGAGCGGGAAATGCAGCAGTTCTTC. It yields the protein CASSQDLEREMQQFF.

For the CDR3, the DNA is TGTGCCAGCAACTCAGTCAAAGGAGCTAGCGGAAACAATGAGCAGTTCTTC. Translated: CASNSVKGASGNNEQFF. This chain uses TRBV11-2 with TRBJ2-1; 7 bases fit TRBD2. The CDR3 contains 17 residues. CDR1 SGHAT and CDR2 FQNNGV come from the germline V gene. The junction had 17 bases not matched to a gene; V was cut back by 7 bases and J by 5 bases.

Here the CDR3 DNA reads TGTGCCAGCCGCAGTAGCCACGTGCAGTACTTC. This encodes CASRSSHVQYF. The chain carries TRBV2 and TRBJ2-7, with D hard to call. CDR3 length: 11 amino acids. V gave up 8 bases and J gave up 9 bases, with 14 bases separating them. Germline loops: CDR1 SNHLY, CDR2 FYNNEI.

The sample holds many counts of this clonotype. J is TRBJ2-7 and V is TRBV6-2 or TRBV6-3; 16 nucleotides line up with TRBD2. There are 17 residues in the CDR3. Trimming cost V 7 bases and J 9 bases; bases outside gene matches: 15. Looked up from germline, CDR1 is MNHEY and CDR2 is SVGEGT. CDR3 in amino acids: CASTKTGTSGRALGQYF. The CDR3 nucleotides read TGTGCCAGCACCAAAACCGGGACTAGCGGGAGGGCCCTCGGGCAGTACTTC.

This clonotype was found many times. This chain uses TRBV20-1 with TRBJ1-5; D may be TRBD1 (6 bases). The length of the CDR3 is 15 residues. V was trimmed by 2 bases and J by 0 bases, leaving 11 bases between them. Germline CDR1 is DFQATT and CDR2 is SNEGSKA (reference sequence). In nucleotides, the CDR3 is TGCAGTGCTAGAACAGGGTTTAGTAGCAATCAGCCCCAGCATTTT. As protein: CSARTGFSSNQPQHF.

This clonotype was counted at least ten times. This sequence joins TRBV29-1 and TRBJ1-1, with 9 nucleotides matching TRBD1. The CDR3 length is 15 residues. From germline, CDR1 is SQVTM and CDR2 ANQGSEA. V was clipped by 6 bases and J by 11 bases; unmatched bases: 19. CDR3 DNA: TGCAGCGTACCCCATAAGGGACAGGGTATGTTCGGGGCTTTCTTT. Amino acids: CSVPHKGQGMFGAFF.

This clonotype was counted ten times or more. CDR3: CASSPRAYRENIQYF. CDR3 DNA sequence: TGTGCCAGCAGTCCAAGAGCATACAGGGAAAACATTCAGTACTTC. V gene TRBV12-3 or TRBV12-4 combines with J gene TRBJ2-4; maybe TRBD1 (6 bases). The CDR3 is 15 amino acids. Trimming shortened V by 5 bases and J by 5 bases, and 16 bases separated the two germline ends.

At least ten counts were recorded for this clonotype. This chain connects TRBV14 to TRBJ2-7, with D perhaps TRBD1 (6 bases). Per germline, CDR1 SGHDN and CDR2 FVKESK. V gave up 1 base and J gave up 6 bases, with 13 bases separating them. This CDR3 is 14 amino acids long. CDR3 region: CASSQVVRGAEQYF. The CDR3 DNA follows: TGTGCCAGCAGCCAAGTTGTCAGGGGCGCCGAGCAGTACTTC.

The V and J genes are TRBV29-1 and TRBJ2-7; D may match TRBD1 or TRBD2 (6 bases each). V lost 6 bases, J lost 6 bases, and 15 bases lay in between. The CDR3 runs 12 residues. The germline gives CDR1 SQVTM, CDR2 ANQGSEA. The CDR3 loop reads CSVNSGQSEQYF. CDR3 nucleotides: TGCAGCGTGAATAGCGGACAGAGCGAGCAGTACTTC.

This clonotype was counted at least ten times. This chain links TRBV29-1 with TRBJ2-7, with unresolved D. The CDR3 contains 13 residues. Looked up from germline, CDR1 is SQVTM and CDR2 is ANQGSEA. V was cut by 6 bases and J by 1 base, with 13 bases left in between. The CDR3 loop reads CSVTPRQSYEQYF. The CDR3 region has the DNA TGCAGCGTGACCCCGCGGCAGTCCTACGAGCAGTACTTC.

Relative to its sample, this clonotype is medium-sized. This chain connects TRBV7-9 to TRBJ1-1; D unresolved. V shed 5 bases and J shed 1 base, with 8 bases lying between them. CDR1 is SEHNR and CDR2 is FQNEAQ in the germline V gene (reference sequence). The CDR3 totals 13 residues. CDR3 sequence reads: CASSPAENTEAFF. The CDR3 nucleotides are TGTGCCAGCAGCCCCGCGGAGAACACTGAAGCTTTCTTT.

This clonotype was counted ten times or more. The V and J genes are TRBV30 and TRBJ1-5, with no clear D. Germline V gene lookup returns CDR1 GTSNPN and CDR2 SVGIG (reference sequence). V lost 0 bases to trimming and J lost 0 bases, with 9 bases between them. This CDR3 contains 15 residues. The CDR3 reads CAWSVRRNSNQPQHF. In DNA form, the CDR3 reads TGTGCCTGGAGTGTACGCCGGAATAGCAATCAGCCCCAGCATTTT. Full variable domain (outside the CDR3, taken from reference TRBV30 and TRBJ1-5): SQTIHQWPATLVQPVGSPLSLECTVEGTSNPNLYWYRQAAGRGLQLLFYSVGIGQISSEVPQNLSASRPQDRQFILSSKKLLLSDSGFYLCAWSVRRNSNQPQHFGDGTRLSIL.